Following are 25 T cell receptor beta chains from one sample sequenced in a study of T cell responses to AZD1222 COVID-19 vaccine. The repertoire was sequenced with immunoSEQ multiplex PCR; TCRdb's copy has only in-frame clones and lacks some. The sample lists 100,000 to 110,000 clones, around nine tenths seen once, with about 15% in the top ten. The sample here was peripheral blood, taken on day 0 of AZD1222 vaccination. The receptors come from an adult in good health.

V is TRBV6-5 and J is TRBJ1-2, with no clear D. This CDR3 has 13 residues. Per the germline V gene, CDR1 is MNHEY and CDR2 is SVGAGI. V lost 5 bases to trimming and J lost 5 bases, with 12 bases between them. CDR3 in DNA: TGTGCCAGCAGTCTTACAGTTCGGTATGGCTACACCTTC. Residues: CASSLTVRYGYTF.

The rearrangement uses TRBV11-2 and TRBJ2-5; D uncertain. The ends were cut back, 7 bases at V and 5 bases at J, with 11 bases in the middle. The V gene's germline CDR1 is SGHAT and CDR2 FQNNGV. This CDR3 has 12 amino acids. Written as DNA, the CDR3 is TGTGCCAGCACCCCCGTAGGCGAGACCCAGTACTTC. It translates to CASTPVGETQYF.

This clone came up once. The chain combines TRBV7-9 with TRBJ2-3; 8 bases fit TRBD1. This CDR3 is built from 14 residues. Germline V gives CDR1 SEHNR, CDR2 FQNEAQ (reference sequence). V lost 2 bases, J lost 3 bases, and 1 base stayed unmatched. The CDR3 protein is CASSLRTGTDTQYF. DNA for the CDR3: TGTGCCAGCAGCTTAAGGACAGGGACAGATACGCAGTATTTT.

The chain carries TRBV19 and TRBJ1-2, with a tentative D call TRBD1 (6 bases). The V end lost 7 bases, the J end lost 4 bases, and 19 bases lay between the germline ends. Per germline, CDR1 LNHDA and CDR2 SQIVND (reference sequence). CDR3 length: 15 amino acids. CDR3 region: CASTQRGSSGYGYTF. The CDR3 coding sequence is TGTGCCAGTACTCAAAGGGGGAGCTCGGGCTATGGCTACACCTTC.

The chain is built from TRBV4-2 and TRBJ1-1, with TRBD1 matching 7 bases. Unmatched junction bases numbered 8, after V lost 0 bases and J lost 10 bases. The CDR3 extends over 14 amino acids. Germline CDR1 is LGHNA and CDR2 is YNFKEQ. CDR3 in amino acids: CASSQEDRVGGAFF. The CDR3 DNA reads TGTGCCAGCAGCCAAGAAGACAGGGTGGGGGGAGCTTTCTTT.

V is TRBV28 and J is TRBJ2-7; D might be TRBD2 (5 bases). This CDR3 has 15 amino acids. The V gene lost 6 bases and the J gene lost 6 bases, with 21 bases spanning the gap. The V gene's germline CDR1 is MDHEN and CDR2 SYDVKM. In DNA form, the CDR3 reads TGTGCCAGCAGCTCGGGTCAAGGAGGACCCCGCGAGCAGTACTTC. Translated: CASSSGQGGPREQYF.

V usage is TRBV6-2 or TRBV6-3 and J usage is TRBJ1-1; weak D call: TRBD1 (5 bases). The germline V and J ends were trimmed by 0 bases and 5 bases, with 13 bases remaining between them. This CDR3 comprises 15 residues. Germline CDR1 MNHEY, CDR2 SVGEGT. CDR3 DNA sequence: TGTGCCAGCAGTTACTCGGCAGGGTTGAGGACTGAAGCTTTCTTT. Encoded protein: CASSYSAGLRTEAFF.

The chain uses TRBV27 and TRBJ2-1, with D perhaps TRBD2 (6 bases). Germline-derived CDR1 and CDR2 are MNHEY and SMNVEV (reference sequence). The CDR3 totals 16 residues. V shed 6 bases and J shed 0 bases, with 15 bases lying between them. This CDR3 reads CASRLLAASSYNEQFF. Written as DNA, the CDR3 is TGTGCCAGCAGGCTCTTAGCGGCTAGCTCCTACAATGAGCAGTTCTTC.

This chain links TRBV10-3 with TRBJ2-2, with D possibly matching TRBD1 (7 bases). The CDR3 consists of 15 residues. Germline V gives CDR1 ENHRY, CDR2 SYGVKD. Trimming removed 6 bases from V and 2 bases from J, with 13 bases in between. The chain's CDR3 is CAISQGGANTGELFF. The CDR3 bases are TGTGCCATCAGCCAGGGGGGAGCTAACACCGGGGAGCTGTTTTTT.

V usage is TRBV11-2 and J usage is TRBJ1-5; 7 bases are shared with TRBD1. CDR1 and CDR2 from the germline V gene are SGHAT and FQNNGV. CDR3 length: 16 amino acids. Losses at the gene ends were 0 bases for V and 6 bases for J; bases not matched to a gene: 8. For the CDR3, the DNA is TGTGCCAGCAGCTTAGATGGCAGGGGGTTCGCTCAGCCCCAGCATTTT. It translates to CASSLDGRGFAQPQHF.

This rearrangement joins TRBV9 to TRBJ2-7; 7 nucleotides line up with TRBD1. After removal of 2 bases from V and 1 base from J, the junction contained 6 bases not matched to a gene. Germline V gene lookup returns CDR1 SGDLS and CDR2 YYNGEE. This CDR3 region has 15 residues. CDR3 in amino acids: CASSVSGTESYEQYF. The CDR3 nucleotides read TGTGCCAGCAGCGTGTCCGGGACAGAGTCCTACGAGCAGTACTTC.

The rearrangement joins TRBV4-3 to TRBJ1-1, with 7 bases fitting TRBD1. Germline V gene data show CDR1 as LGHNA and CDR2 as YSLEER. J lost 1 base, V lost 3 bases, and 2 bases had no gene match. The CDR3 sequence is 14 residues long. DNA of the CDR3: TGCGCCAGCAGCCACGACAGGGCGAACACTGAAGCTTTCTTT. This codes for CASSHDRANTEAFF.

This chain joins TRBV5-1 and TRBJ2-3; a weak D match, TRBD2 (5 bases). The ends were cut back, 0 bases at V and 2 bases at J, with 13 bases in the middle. Looked up from germline, CDR1 is SGHRS and CDR2 is YFSETQ. CDR3 length: 16 residues. CDR3 in DNA: TGCGCCAGCAGCTTGGGGTCCGGAGGTCACACAGATACGCAGTATTTT. Translated, it gives CASSLGSGGHTDTQYF.

This clone was counted a single time. The chain has TRBV10-3 and TRBJ2-7, with D perhaps being TRBD1 or TRBD2 (5 bases each). Trimming took off 6 bases at V and 1 base at J, with 13 bases between the two ends. Germline CDR1 is ENHRY and CDR2 is SYGVKD. The CDR3 runs to 14 residues. The CDR3 loop is CAISPGPASYEQYF. CDR3 DNA: TGTGCCATCAGCCCGGGACCGGCTTCCTACGAGCAGTACTTC.

The chain couples TRBV12-3 or TRBV12-4 to TRBJ1-6; possibly TRBD1 for D (5 bases). Deletions cut 3 bases from V and 11 bases from J, with 8 bases between. The CDR3 length is 12 residues. In DNA, the CDR3 is TGTGCCAGCAGTTTGGGGGGACCACCCCTCCACTTT. This sequence encodes CASSLGGPPLHF.

V gene TRBV19 combines with J gene TRBJ1-5; tentatively, D is TRBD1 (5 bases). The CDR3 has 13 amino acids. V lost 5 bases and J lost 4, with 9 bases in between. The germline V gene encodes CDR1 LNHDA and CDR2 SQIVND (reference sequence). The CDR3 sequence: CASSGALNQPQHF. The CDR3 region has the DNA TGTGCCAGTAGTGGGGCCCTGAATCAGCCCCAGCATTTT.

DNA for the CDR3: TGTGCCAGCAGCAAAGACGGGCGGATTAACGAGCAGTACTTC. Its protein product is CASSKDGRINEQYF. V and J are TRBV21-1 and TRBJ2-7. TRBV21-1 has pseudogene status. The CDR3 runs to 14 residues.

This chain connects TRBV7-8 to TRBJ1-2, with D perhaps TRBD1 (6 bases). CDR3 length: 14 residues. The V gene lost 0 bases and the J gene lost 7 bases, with 12 bases spanning the gap. CDR1 and CDR2 from the germline V gene are SGHVS and FQNEAQ. The CDR3 sequence: CASSLAIGRGGYTF. CDR3 nucleotides: TGTGCCAGCAGCTTAGCGATAGGCAGGGGTGGCTACACCTTC.

This clone was detected once. The chain combines TRBV11-2 with TRBJ1-6; the D gene is possibly TRBD1 (5 bases). The V and J ends lost 6 bases and 9 bases respectively, with 9 bases between them. The length of the CDR3 is 12 residues. CDR1 SGHAT and CDR2 FQNNGV come from the germline V gene. CDR3 protein: CASRGGTSPLHF. DNA of the CDR3: TGTGCCAGCAGGGGAGGGACTTCACCCCTCCACTTT.

V gene TRBV7-6 combines with J gene TRBJ2-5, with D perhaps matching TRBD2 (6 bases). Germline lookup yields CDR1 SGHVS and CDR2 FNYEAQ. Trimming removed 0 bases at V and 5 bases at J, with 13 bases between. This CDR3 contains 15 residues. CDR3 coding DNA: TGTGCCAGCAGCTTAGCGCCGGGGGATGCGGAGACCCAGTACTTC. This gives the protein CASSLAPGDAETQYF.

The V and J genes are TRBV6-5 and TRBJ1-1, with D perhaps matching TRBD1 (5 bases). The germline V gene has CDR1 MNHEY and CDR2 SVGAGI. The CDR3 extends over 14 amino acids. V was trimmed by 7 bases and J by 0 bases, leaving 12 bases between them. CDR3 DNA: TGTGCCAGCATGTGGGGCAACATGAACACTGAAGCTTTCTTT. Its protein product is CASMWGNMNTEAFF.

The chain couples TRBV7-9 to TRBJ2-7, with TRBD1 matching over 9 bases. In germline, CDR1 is SEHNR, CDR2 FQNEAQ (reference sequence). Losses at the gene ends were 0 bases for V and 3 bases for J; bases not matched to a gene: 3. There are 15 residues in the CDR3. CDR3 DNA: TGTGCCAGCAGCTTAGCGGACAGGGGAAACTACGAGCAGTACTTC. Protein: CASSLADRGNYEQYF.

There are a few counts of this clone. The V call is TRBV15, the J call TRBJ2-2, with 11 bases lining up with TRBD2. CDR1 is LNHNV, CDR2 YYDKDF, per germline (reference sequence). Unmatched junction bases numbered 5, after V lost 9 bases and J lost 5 bases. The length of the CDR3 is 14 residues. The CDR3 DNA is TGTGCCACTCGGACTAGCGGGTGGACCGGGGAGCTGTTTTTT. Amino acid sequence: CATRTSGWTGELFF.

The chain has TRBV5-1 and TRBJ1-1; 10 bases are a match to TRBD1. Germline trimming cut 5 bases from V and 10 bases from J; bases unmatched to any gene: 5. Germline CDR1 and CDR2: SGHRS and YFSETQ. The CDR3 extends over 12 amino acids. CDR3 coding DNA: TGCGCCAGCAGGACAGGGGGCGGAGTAGCTTTCTTT. It is translated as CASRTGGGVAFF.

This chain uses TRBV30 with TRBJ2-1; D perhaps matches TRBD2 (5 bases). Trimming took 1 base from V and 6 from J, leaving 10 bases between them. Looked up from germline, CDR1 is GTSNPN and CDR2 is SVGIG (reference sequence). The CDR3 sequence is 13 residues long. The CDR3 protein is CAWSGGLLNEQFF. In nucleotides, the CDR3 is TGTGCCTGGAGTGGAGGGCTTCTCAATGAGCAGTTCTTC. The entire variable domain, with the rest obtained from reference TRBV30 and TRBJ2-1, is as follows: SQTIHQWPATLVQPVGSPLSLECTVEGTSNPNLYWYRQAAGRGLQLLFYSVGIGQISSEVPQNLSASRPQDRQFILSSKKLLLSDSGFYLCAWSGGLLNEQFFGPGTRLTVL.